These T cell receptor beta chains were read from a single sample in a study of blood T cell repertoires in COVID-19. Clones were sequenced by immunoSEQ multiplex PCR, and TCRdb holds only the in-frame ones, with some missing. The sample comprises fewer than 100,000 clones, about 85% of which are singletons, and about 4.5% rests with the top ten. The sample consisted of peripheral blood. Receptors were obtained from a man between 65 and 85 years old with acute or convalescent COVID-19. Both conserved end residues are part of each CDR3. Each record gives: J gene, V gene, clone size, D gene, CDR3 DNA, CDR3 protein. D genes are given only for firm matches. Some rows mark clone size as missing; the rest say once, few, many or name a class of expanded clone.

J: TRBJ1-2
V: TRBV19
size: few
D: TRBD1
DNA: TGTGCCAGTAGTAGGGACAGGTTATTCTATGGCTACACCTTC
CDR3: CASSRDRLFYGYTF

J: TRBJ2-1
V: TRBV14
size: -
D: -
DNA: TGTGCCAGCAGTCCCCGGGACTTAAACAATGAGCAGTTCTTC
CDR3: CASSPRDLNNEQFF

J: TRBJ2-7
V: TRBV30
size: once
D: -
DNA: TGTGCCTGGAGTCCCCAGGGGCCTGCCTACGAGCAGTACTTC
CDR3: CAWSPQGPAYEQYF

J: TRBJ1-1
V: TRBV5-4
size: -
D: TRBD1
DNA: TGTGCCAGCAGCCCGCTGGACAGGGGGAGCACTGAAGCTTTCTTT
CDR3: CASSPLDRGSTEAFF

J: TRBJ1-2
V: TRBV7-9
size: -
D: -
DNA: TGTGCCAGCAGCTTTACGGGACTTGGCTACACCTTC
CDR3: CASSFTGLGYTF

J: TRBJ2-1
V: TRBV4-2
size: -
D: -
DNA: TGTGCCAGCAGCCCCGAGGGTAGCGGACACAATGAGCAGTTCTTC
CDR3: CASSPEGSGHNEQFF

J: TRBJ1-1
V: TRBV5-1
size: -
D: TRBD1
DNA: TGCGCCAGCAGCTCCGACAGGGCCACTGAAGCTTTCTTT
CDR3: CASSSDRATEAFF

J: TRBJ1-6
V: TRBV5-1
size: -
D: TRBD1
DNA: TGCGCCAGCAGCGGGACAGGGGGCGATAATTCACCCCTCCACTTT
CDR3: CASSGTGGDNSPLHF

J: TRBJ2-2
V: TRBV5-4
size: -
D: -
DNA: TGTGCCAGCAGCCGCGCCCTAGGTCCCAGCACCGGGGAGCTGTTTTTT
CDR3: CASSRALGPSTGELFF

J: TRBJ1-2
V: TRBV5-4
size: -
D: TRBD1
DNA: TGTGCCAGCAGCGCAGAGACAGGGGGCGCTTGGGGCTACACCTTC
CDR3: CASSAETGGAWGYTF

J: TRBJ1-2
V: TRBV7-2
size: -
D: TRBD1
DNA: TGTGCCAGCAGCACCCAACAGGGGGCATACTATGGCTACACCTTC
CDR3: CASSTQQGAYYGYTF